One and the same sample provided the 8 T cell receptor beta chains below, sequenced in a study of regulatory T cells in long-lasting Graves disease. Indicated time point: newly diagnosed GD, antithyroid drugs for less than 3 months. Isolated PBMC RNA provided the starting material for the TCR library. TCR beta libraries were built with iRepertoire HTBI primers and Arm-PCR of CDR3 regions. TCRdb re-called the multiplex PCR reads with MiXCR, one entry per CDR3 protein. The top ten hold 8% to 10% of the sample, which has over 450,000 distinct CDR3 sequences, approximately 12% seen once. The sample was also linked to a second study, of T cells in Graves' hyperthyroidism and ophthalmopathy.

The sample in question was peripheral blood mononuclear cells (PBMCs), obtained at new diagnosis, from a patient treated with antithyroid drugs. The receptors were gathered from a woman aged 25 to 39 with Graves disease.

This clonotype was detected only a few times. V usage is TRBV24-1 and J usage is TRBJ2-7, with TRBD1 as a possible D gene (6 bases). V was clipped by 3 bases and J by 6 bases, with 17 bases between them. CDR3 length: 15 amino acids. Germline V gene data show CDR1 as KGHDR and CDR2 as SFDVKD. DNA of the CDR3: TGTGCCACCAGTGATAGCCGGCAGTCAGGGGTCGAGCAGTACTTC. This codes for CATSDSRQSGVEQYF.

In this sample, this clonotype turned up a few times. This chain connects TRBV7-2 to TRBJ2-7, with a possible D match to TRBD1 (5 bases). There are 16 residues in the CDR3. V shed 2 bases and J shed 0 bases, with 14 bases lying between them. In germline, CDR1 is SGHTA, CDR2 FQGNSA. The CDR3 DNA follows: TGTGCCAGCAGCTTAAATTGGGGCAGTTCCTCCTACGAGCAGTACTTC. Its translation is CASSLNWGSSSYEQYF.

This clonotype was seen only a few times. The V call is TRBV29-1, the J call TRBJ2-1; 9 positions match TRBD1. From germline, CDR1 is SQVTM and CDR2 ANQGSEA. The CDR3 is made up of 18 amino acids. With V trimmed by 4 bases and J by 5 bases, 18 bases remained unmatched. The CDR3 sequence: CSVVGFGQGTTTNNEQFF. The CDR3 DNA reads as TGCAGCGTTGTCGGCTTCGGACAGGGGACGACAACAAACAATGAGCAGTTCTTC.

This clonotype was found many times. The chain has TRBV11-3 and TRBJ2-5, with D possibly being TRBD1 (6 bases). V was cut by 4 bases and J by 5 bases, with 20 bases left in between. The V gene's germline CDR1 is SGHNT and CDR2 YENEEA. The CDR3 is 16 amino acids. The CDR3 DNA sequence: TGTGCCAGCAGCTCACAGGCCGGGACACCTCCGGAGACCCAGTACTTC. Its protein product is CASSSQAGTPPETQYF. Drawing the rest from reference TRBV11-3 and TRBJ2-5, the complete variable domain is EAGVVQSPRYKIIEKKQPVAFWCNPISGHNTLYWYLQNLGQGPELLIRYENEEAVDDSQLPKDRFSAERLKGVDSTLKIQPAELGDSAVYLCASSSQAGTPPETQYFGPGTRLLVL.

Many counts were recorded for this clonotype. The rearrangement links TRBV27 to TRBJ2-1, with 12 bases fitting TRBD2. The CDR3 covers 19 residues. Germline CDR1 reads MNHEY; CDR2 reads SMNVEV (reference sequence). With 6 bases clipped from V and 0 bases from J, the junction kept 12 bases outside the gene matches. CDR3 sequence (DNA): TGTGCCAGCAGACCAGGTCGGACTAGCGGGATCGTCTCCTACAATGAGCAGTTCTTC. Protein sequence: CASRPGRTSGIVSYNEQFF.

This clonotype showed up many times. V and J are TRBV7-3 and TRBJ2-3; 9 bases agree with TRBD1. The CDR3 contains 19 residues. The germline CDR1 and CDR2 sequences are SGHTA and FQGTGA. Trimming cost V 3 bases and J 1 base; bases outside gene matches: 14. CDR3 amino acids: CASSFVWDGQGLRTDTQYF. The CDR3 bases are TGTGCCAGCAGCTTTGTTTGGGATGGACAGGGGCTTCGCACAGATACGCAGTATTTT.

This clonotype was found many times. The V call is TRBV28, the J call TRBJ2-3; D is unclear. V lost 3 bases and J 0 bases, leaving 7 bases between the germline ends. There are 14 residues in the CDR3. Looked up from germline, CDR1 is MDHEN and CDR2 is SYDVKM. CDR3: CASSLGVSTDTQYF. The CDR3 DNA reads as TGTGCCAGCAGTTTGGGCGTTAGCACAGATACGCAGTATTTT.

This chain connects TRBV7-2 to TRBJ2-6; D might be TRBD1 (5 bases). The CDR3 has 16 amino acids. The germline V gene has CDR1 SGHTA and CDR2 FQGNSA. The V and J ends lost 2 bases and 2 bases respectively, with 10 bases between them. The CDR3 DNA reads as TGTGCCAGCAGCTTACAGGGAAGGGCTGGGGCCAACGTCCTGACTTTC. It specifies CASSLQGRAGANVLTF. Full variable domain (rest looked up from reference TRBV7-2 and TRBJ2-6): GAGVSQSPSNKVTEKGKDVELRCDPISGHTALYWYRQSLGQGLEFLIYFQGNSAPDKSGLPSDRFSAERTGGSVSTLTIQRTQQEDSAVYLCASSLQGRAGANVLTFGAGSRLTVL.